The entry that follows covers one TCR beta chain sequence. Its matching antigen is unknown. Using immunoSEQ multiplex PCR, the repertoire was profiled, and TCRdb retains in-frame clones only, with some absent. Among under 200,000 clones, about nine tenths were seen once, and the ten largest hold approximately 1.5%. The sample originates from a study of T cell responses to AZD1222 COVID-19 vaccine. Whole-study context: Second-dose intervals of approximately 4 or approximately 12 weeks were pooled. General study points: Among spike-specific TCRs, nearly half reportedly target unmutated variant regions. In a largely white British group with more females than males, clonal diversity was possibly underestimated. Dominant at 160-218 and 743-854, vaccine-associated CD4 TCRs also spanned spike.

This CDR3 has 13 residues. Germline V lookup: CDR1 MNHEY, CDR2 SVGAGI. V was clipped by 6 bases and J by 3 bases, with 9 bases between them. The source of this sequence is an adult in good health. The chain is built from TRBV6-5 and TRBJ2-1, with unresolved D. This material consisted of peripheral blood, taken on day 0 of AZD1222 vaccination. The CDR3 reads CASSSRSYNEQFF. The CDR3 DNA reads TGTGCCAGCAGCAGCAGGAGCTACAATGAGCAGTTCTTC.